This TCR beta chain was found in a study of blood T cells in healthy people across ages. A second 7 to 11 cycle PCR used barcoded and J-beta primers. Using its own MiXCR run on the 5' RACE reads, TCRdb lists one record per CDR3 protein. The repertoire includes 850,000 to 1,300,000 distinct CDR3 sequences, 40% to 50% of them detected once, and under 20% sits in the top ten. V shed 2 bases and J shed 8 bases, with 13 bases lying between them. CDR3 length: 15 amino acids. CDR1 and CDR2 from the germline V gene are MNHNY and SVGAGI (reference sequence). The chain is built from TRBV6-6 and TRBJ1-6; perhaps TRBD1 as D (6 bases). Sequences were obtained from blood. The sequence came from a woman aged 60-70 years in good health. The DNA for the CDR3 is TGTGCCAGCAGTTACAGGGGGGATCATTATTCACCCCTCCACTTT. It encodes CASSYRGDHYSPLHF.